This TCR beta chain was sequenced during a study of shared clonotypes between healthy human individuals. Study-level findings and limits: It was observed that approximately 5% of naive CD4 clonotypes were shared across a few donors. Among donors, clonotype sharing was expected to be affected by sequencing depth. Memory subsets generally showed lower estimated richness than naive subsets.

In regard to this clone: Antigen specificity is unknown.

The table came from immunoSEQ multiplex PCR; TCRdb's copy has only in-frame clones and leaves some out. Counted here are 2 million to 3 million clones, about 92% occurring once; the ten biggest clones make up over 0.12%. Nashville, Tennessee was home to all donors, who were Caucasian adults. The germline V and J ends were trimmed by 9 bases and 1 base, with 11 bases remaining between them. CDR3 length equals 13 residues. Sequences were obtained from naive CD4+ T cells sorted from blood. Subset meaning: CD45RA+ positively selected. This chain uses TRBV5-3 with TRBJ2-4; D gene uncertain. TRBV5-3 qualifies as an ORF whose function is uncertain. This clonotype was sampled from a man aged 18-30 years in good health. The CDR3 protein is CAIPSGAKNIQYF. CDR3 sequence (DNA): TGTGCCATCCCCAGTGGGGCCAAAAACATTCAGTACTTC.